This TCR beta chain was retrieved from a study of OX40 agonist ivuxolimab in advanced cancers. Study information: The treatment was a fully human IgG2 OX40 agonist, ivuxolimab.

Regarding this clone: Its antigen is undetermined.

This CDR3 has 14 amino acids. CDR1 is SNHLY, CDR2 FYNNEI, per germline. V was shortened by 3 bases and J by 6 bases, with 11 bases between the two germline ends. Study findings and constraints: Some patients who did not respond also had low normalized T-cell clonal expansion.

Autoimmune disease history or systemic immunosuppression barred patients. On cycle 4 day 1 and cycle 7 day 1, as well as at baseline, blood was sampled. Assay: immunoSEQ multiplex PCR; the TCRdb copy retains only in-frame clones and omits some. The sample lists approximately 120,000 clones, less than 95% seen once, with around 0.84% in the top ten. This specimen was CD4+ or CD8+ T cells sorted from blood, taken in a trial of the OX40 agonist ivuxolimab. V and J are TRBV2 and TRBJ2-2; D unresolved. The sequence derives from an adult with an advanced solid tumor such as melanoma, head and neck, liver or kidney cancer. The CDR3: CASSEGRIAGELFF. CDR3 nucleotide sequence: TGTGCCAGCAGTGAGGGTAGAATAGCCGGGGAGCTGTTTTTT.